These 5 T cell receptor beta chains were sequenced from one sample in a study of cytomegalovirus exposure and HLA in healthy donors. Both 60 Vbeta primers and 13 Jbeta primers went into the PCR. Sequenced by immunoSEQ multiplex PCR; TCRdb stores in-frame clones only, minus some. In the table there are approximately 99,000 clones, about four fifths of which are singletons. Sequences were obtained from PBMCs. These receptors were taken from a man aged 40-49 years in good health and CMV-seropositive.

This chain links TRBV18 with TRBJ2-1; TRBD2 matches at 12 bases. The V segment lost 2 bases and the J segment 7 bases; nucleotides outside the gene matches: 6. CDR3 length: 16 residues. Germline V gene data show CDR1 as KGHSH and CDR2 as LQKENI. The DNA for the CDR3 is TGTGCCAGCTCACCAAGTCTAGCGGGAGGGTTTAATGAGCAGTTCTTC. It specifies CASSPSLAGGFNEQFF. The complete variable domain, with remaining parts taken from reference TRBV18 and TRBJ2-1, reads NAGVMQNPRHLVRRRGQEARLRCSPMKGHSHVYWYRQLPEEGLKFMVYLQKENIIDESGMPKERFSAEFPKEGPSILRIQQVVRGDSAAYFCASSPSLAGGFNEQFFGPGTRLTVL.

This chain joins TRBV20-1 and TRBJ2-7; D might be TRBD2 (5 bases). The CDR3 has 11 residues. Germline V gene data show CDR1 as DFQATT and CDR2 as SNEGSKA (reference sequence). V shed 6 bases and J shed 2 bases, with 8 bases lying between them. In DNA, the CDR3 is TGCAGTGCCGGACTTACCTACGAGCAGTACTTC. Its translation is CSAGLTYEQYF.

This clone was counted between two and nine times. CDR3 in amino acids: CASSKGGLAGGVNTQYF. The CDR3 nucleotides read TGCGCCAGCAGCAAAGGGGGTTTAGCGGGGGGCGTAAATACGCAGTATTTT. V gene TRBV4-1 combines with J gene TRBJ2-3; the match to TRBD2 covers 10 bases. Trimming removed 5 bases from V and 7 bases from J; junction bases left unmatched: 15. The CDR3 is 17 residues long. The V gene's germline CDR1 is MGHRA and CDR2 YSYEKL.

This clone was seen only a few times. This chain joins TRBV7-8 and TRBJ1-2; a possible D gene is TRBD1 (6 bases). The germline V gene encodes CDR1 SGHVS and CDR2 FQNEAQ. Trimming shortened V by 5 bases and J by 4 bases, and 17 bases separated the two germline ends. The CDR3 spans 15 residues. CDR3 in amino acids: CASSPLGDTVYGYTF. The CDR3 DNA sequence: TGTGCCAGCAGCCCCCTCGGGGACACGGTCTATGGCTACACCTTC.

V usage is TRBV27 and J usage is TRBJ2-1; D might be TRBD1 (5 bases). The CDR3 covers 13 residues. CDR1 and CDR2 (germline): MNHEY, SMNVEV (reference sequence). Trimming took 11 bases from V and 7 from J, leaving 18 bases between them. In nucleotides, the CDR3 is TGTGCCGTCGTGGGGCTAGTGCCTAATGAGCAGTTCTTC. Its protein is CAVVGLVPNEQFF.